What follows are 23 T cell receptor beta chains derived from one specimen sequenced in a study of blood T cell repertoires in COVID-19 (dated by TCRdb to about 2020). Libraries were built with the immunoSEQ multiplex PCR assay. The immuneACCESS repertoire file appears here via TCRdb, limited to in-frame rearrangements. These files lack a portion of the clones; in checked studies, under half of the deficit traces to unresolved V genes, and the cause of the others is not known. Here the sample has about 88,000 clones; approximately 86% occur a single time. 15% of the sample is taken by the ten largest. Sequencing was done on a sample of peripheral blood. These receptors were collected from a male donor with acute or convalescent COVID-19.

The chain employs TRBV5-1 and TRBJ1-1, with 9 bases aligning to TRBD1. CDR1 is SGHRS, CDR2 YFSETQ, per germline. V gave up 4 bases and J gave up 4 bases; unmatched junction bases: 5. The CDR3 is 14 residues long. The CDR3 region has the DNA TGCGCCAGCAGCAGGGACAGGGTGGGCACTGAAGCTTTCTTT. Its translation: CASSRDRVGTEAFF.

The chain recombines TRBV28 with TRBJ1-1; TRBD1 aligns across 8 bases. The CDR3 runs 15 residues. Trimming cost V 3 bases and J 6 bases; bases outside gene matches: 9. CDR1 is MDHEN, CDR2 SYDVKM, per germline. This chain's CDR3 is CASSFSGGLPAEAFF. Here the CDR3 DNA reads TGTGCCAGCAGTTTTTCAGGGGGCCTCCCCGCTGAAGCTTTCTTT.

This clone occurred once. The V and J genes are TRBV4-2 and TRBJ1-6; tentative D call: TRBD1 (6 bases). Trimming removed 0 bases at V and 14 bases at J, with 14 bases between. This CDR3 is 14 amino acids long. Per germline, CDR1 LGHNA and CDR2 YNFKEQ. CDR3 region: CASSQDGSQGSLHF. The CDR3, as DNA: TGTGCCAGCAGCCAAGATGGGTCTCAGGGGTCCCTCCACTTT.

The genes are TRBV7-9 and TRBJ2-1; D is perhaps TRBD2 (6 bases). V dropped 3 bases and J dropped 12 bases, with 12 bases sitting between them. CDR1 and CDR2 (germline): SEHNR, FQNEAQ (reference sequence). The CDR3 extends over 12 amino acids. The CDR3 DNA follows: TGTGCCAGCAGCTTTAGGCGGGACGGGCAGTTCTTC. Translating it yields CASSFRRDGQFF.

The CDR3 bases are TGTGCCAGCAGCAACCGGGTTGAGCAGTACTTC. Translated: CASSNRVEQYF. The genes are TRBV11-1 and TRBJ2-7, with D unresolved. Germline V lookup: CDR1 SGHAT, CDR2 FQDESV (reference sequence). Trimming took 5 bases from V and 7 from J, leaving 9 bases between them. The CDR3 is made up of 11 amino acids.

The gene calls are TRBV19 and TRBJ2-1, with TRBD1 as a possible D gene (6 bases). CDR3 length equals 13 residues. CDR1 LNHDA and CDR2 SQIVND come from the germline V gene (reference sequence). The germline V and J ends were trimmed by 7 bases and 8 bases, with 15 bases remaining between them. CDR3 sequence reads: CASTTDWGHEQFF. In nucleotides, the CDR3 is TGTGCCAGTACCACGGATTGGGGGCATGAGCAGTTCTTC.

This clone was counted between two and nine times. V is TRBV7-2 and J is TRBJ2-5; perhaps TRBD2 as D (5 bases). There are 13 residues in the CDR3. V dropped 5 bases and J dropped 4 bases, with 11 bases sitting between them. Germline V gene lookup returns CDR1 SGHTA and CDR2 FQGNSA. The CDR3 protein is CASSTVGRETQYF. The CDR3 DNA is TGTGCCAGCAGCACCGTGGGGAGAGAGACCCAGTACTTC.

This chain links TRBV18 with TRBJ2-1, with a possible D match to TRBD1 (5 bases). The germline V gene encodes CDR1 KGHSH and CDR2 LQKENI. The CDR3 spans 14 residues. Trimming cost V 3 bases and J 3 bases, with 9 bases left between them. CDR3 in DNA: TGTGCCAGCTCACCTTCGACAGACTACAATGAGCAGTTCTTC. It codes for CASSPSTDYNEQFF.

This chain uses TRBV5-1 with TRBJ2-5; TRBD1 matches 9 bases. The CDR3 totals 14 residues. Per the germline V gene, CDR1 is SGHRS and CDR2 is YFSETQ. V shed 0 bases and J 4 bases; nucleotides not matched to a gene: 1. CDR3 bases: TGCGCCAGCAGCTTGGCGACAGGGGGAGAGACCCAGTACTTC. This translates into CASSLATGGETQYF.

This chain joins TRBV18 and TRBJ1-2; 7 positions agree with TRBD1. J gave up 0 bases and V 2 bases, and 9 bases lay outside the gene matches. This CDR3 has 17 residues. Per germline, CDR1 KGHSH and CDR2 LQKENI. CDR3: CASSPEGQLFSNYGYTF. The CDR3 nucleotides are TGTGCCAGCTCACCAGAGGGACAGCTTTTCTCTAACTATGGCTACACCTTC.

The genes are TRBV11-2 and TRBJ1-5; D gene ambiguous. The length of the CDR3 is 13 residues. The V end lost 6 bases, the J end lost 9 bases, and 15 bases lay between the germline ends. Germline CDR1 is SGHAT and CDR2 is FQNNGV. CDR3 in amino acids: CASSQDPSGPQHF. In nucleotides, the CDR3 is TGTGCCAGCAGTCAAGACCCGTCGGGGCCCCAGCATTTT.

The chain is built from TRBV30 and TRBJ1-5; 9 positions match TRBD1. Looked up from germline, CDR1 is GTSNPN and CDR2 is SVGIG (reference sequence). J was trimmed by 6 bases and V by 7 bases; bases with no gene match: 13. This CDR3 has 15 amino acids. This chain's CDR3 is CAYQIRQGGGQPQHF. In DNA form, the CDR3 reads TGTGCCTACCAAATCCGACAGGGGGGAGGTCAGCCCCAGCATTTT.

The chain carries TRBV3-1 (or the pseudogene TRBV3-2) and TRBJ1-6; D is unresolved. The CDR3 runs to 13 residues. Germline CDR1 and CDR2: LGHDT and YNNKEL (reference sequence). Trimming shortened V by 1 base and J by 8 bases, and 6 bases separated the two germline ends. In DNA form, the CDR3 reads TGTGCCAGCAGCCAAGGGAGAGATTCACCCCTCCACTTT. Amino acids: CASSQGRDSPLHF.

This clone was observed once. This chain uses TRBV7-9 with TRBJ1-2, with D uncertain. The CDR3 runs to 15 residues. V lost 1 base, J lost 0 bases, and 9 bases lay in between. The V gene's germline CDR1 is SEHNR and CDR2 FQNEAQ (reference sequence). Here the CDR3 reads CASSLGSGANYGYTF. The CDR3 coding sequence is TGTGCCAGCAGCTTAGGCTCCGGAGCTAACTATGGCTACACCTTC.

The chain combines TRBV7-2 with TRBJ2-3, with TRBD1 matching 7 bases. Germline CDR1 is SGHTA and CDR2 is FQGNSA. Germline trimming cut 6 bases from V and 3 bases from J; bases unmatched to any gene: 6. The CDR3 is 14 residues long. In DNA form, the CDR3 reads TGTGCCAGCAGACAGGGGCGCGAGACAGATACGCAGTATTTT. Its translation: CASRQGRETDTQYF. Based on the CDR3 plus reference TRBV7-2 and TRBJ2-3, the full variable domain is GAGVSQSPSNKVTEKGKDVELRCDPISGHTALYWYRQSLGQGLEFLIYFQGNSAPDKSGLPSDRFSAERTGGSVSTLTIQRTQQEDSAVYLCASRQGRETDTQYFGPGTRLTVL.

The rearrangement uses TRBV5-6 and TRBJ2-1; TRBD1 matches at 9 bases. The ends lost 4 bases at V and 10 bases at J; junction bases unmatched: 6. CDR3 length: 13 residues. Germline CDR1 reads SGHDT; CDR2 reads YYEEEE. The CDR3 is CASSPMDRGEQFF. In DNA, the CDR3 is TGTGCCAGCAGCCCCATGGACAGGGGAGAGCAGTTCTTC. Filled out from reference TRBV5-6 and TRBJ2-1, the complete variable domain reads DAGVTQSPTHLIKTRGQQVTLRCSPKSGHDTVSWYQQALGQGPQFIFQYYEEEERQRGNFPDRFSGHQFPNYSSELNVNALLLGDSALYLCASSPMDRGEQFFGPGTRLTVL.

This chain uses TRBV5-1 with TRBJ1-2, with 7 bases that match TRBD1. The junction had 8 bases not matched to a gene; V was cut back by 0 bases and J by 0 bases. Germline V gene sequence: CDR1 SGHRS, CDR2 YFSETQ. The CDR3 spans 17 residues. For the CDR3, the DNA is TGCGCCAGCAGCTTGGGGGCAGACAGGGCTCCTAACTATGGCTACACCTTC. Its translation is CASSLGADRAPNYGYTF.

The genes are TRBV25-1 and TRBJ2-3, with D possibly matching TRBD2 (6 bases). V was pared by 6 bases and J by 2 bases, with 18 bases between. The CDR3 is 16 residues long. Germline values: CDR1 MGHDK, CDR2 SYGVNS. CDR3 coding DNA: TGTGCCAGCAGGGGACGAAGGCGGGGTAACACAGATACGCAGTATTTT. As protein: CASRGRRRGNTDTQYF.

The chain recombines TRBV30 with TRBJ2-3, with 10 positions matching TRBD1. The CDR3 has 15 residues. Germline V gene lookup returns CDR1 GTSNPN and CDR2 SVGIG (reference sequence). J gave up 3 bases and V 1 base, and 4 bases lay outside the gene matches. The CDR3 reads CAWSAPDRGTDTQYF. For the CDR3, the DNA is TGTGCCTGGAGTGCCCCGGACAGGGGGACAGATACGCAGTATTTT.

This clone was seen more than once but under ten times. V gene TRBV11-2 combines with J gene TRBJ1-1; TRBD1 aligns across 11 bases. V lost 2 bases to trimming and J lost 4 bases; unmatched junction nucleotides: 3. There are 15 residues in the CDR3. Germline CDR1 reads SGHAT; CDR2 reads FQNNGV. CDR3 residues: CASSLRGTGGTEAFF. CDR3 DNA: TGTGCCAGCAGCTTAAGGGGGACAGGGGGCACTGAAGCTTTCTTT.

J is TRBJ2-1 and V is TRBV4-2, with D possibly matching TRBD1 (5 bases). The CDR3 is made up of 13 amino acids. In germline, CDR1 is LGHNA, CDR2 YNFKEQ. Trimming removed 4 bases at V and 6 bases at J, with 10 bases between. The CDR3 DNA reads TGTGCCAGCAGCCTACAGGTGAGCAATGAGCAGTTCTTC. This sequence encodes CASSLQVSNEQFF.

V is TRBV19 and J is TRBJ2-3, with 8 bases identical to TRBD2. With V trimmed by 4 bases and J by 1 base, 4 bases remained unmatched. The germline V gene encodes CDR1 LNHDA and CDR2 SQIVND (reference sequence). This CDR3 has 15 residues. The CDR3, as DNA: TGTGCCAGTAGTACCGCAGCGGGGGGCACAGATACGCAGTATTTT. Translated: CASSTAAGGTDTQYF.

The chain combines TRBV15 with TRBJ2-3; tentatively, D is TRBD2 (5 bases). There are 14 residues in the CDR3. Trimming pared 4 bases from V and 3 bases from J, leaving 11 bases between. Germline-derived CDR1 and CDR2 are LNHNV and YYDKDF (reference sequence). In nucleotides, the CDR3 is TGTGCCACCAGCACCCACCTAGCAACAGATACGCAGTATTTT. Protein sequence: CATSTHLATDTQYF.